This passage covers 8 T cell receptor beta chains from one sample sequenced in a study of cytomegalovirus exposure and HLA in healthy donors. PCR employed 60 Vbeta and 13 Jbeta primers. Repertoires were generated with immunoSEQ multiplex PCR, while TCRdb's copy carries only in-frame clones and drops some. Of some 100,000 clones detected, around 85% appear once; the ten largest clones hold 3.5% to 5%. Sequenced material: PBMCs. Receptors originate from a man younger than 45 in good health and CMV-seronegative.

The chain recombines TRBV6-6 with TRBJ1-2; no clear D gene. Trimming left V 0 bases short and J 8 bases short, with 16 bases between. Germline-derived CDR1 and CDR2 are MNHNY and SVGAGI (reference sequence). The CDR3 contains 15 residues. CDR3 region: CASSYSIDSLEGYTF. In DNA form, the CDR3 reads TGTGCCAGCAGTTACTCGATCGATAGCCTGGAGGGCTACACCTTC.

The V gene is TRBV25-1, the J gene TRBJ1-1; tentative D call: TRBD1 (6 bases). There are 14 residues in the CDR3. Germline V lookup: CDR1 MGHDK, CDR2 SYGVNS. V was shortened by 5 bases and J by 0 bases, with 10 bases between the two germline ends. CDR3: CASSPGGLNTEAFF. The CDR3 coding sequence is TGTGCCAGCAGTCCCGGGGGGCTGAACACTGAAGCTTTCTTT.

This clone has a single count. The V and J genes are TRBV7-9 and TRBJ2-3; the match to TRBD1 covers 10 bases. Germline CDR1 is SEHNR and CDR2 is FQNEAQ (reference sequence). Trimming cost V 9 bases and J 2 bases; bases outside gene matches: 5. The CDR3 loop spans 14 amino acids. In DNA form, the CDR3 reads TGTGCCAGTTACAGACAGGGGGCCACAGATACGCAGTATTTT. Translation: CASYRQGATDTQYF.

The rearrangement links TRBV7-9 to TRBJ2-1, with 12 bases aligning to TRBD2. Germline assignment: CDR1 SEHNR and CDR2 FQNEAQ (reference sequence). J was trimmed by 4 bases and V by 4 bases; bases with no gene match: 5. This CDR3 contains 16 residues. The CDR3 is CASSSLAGGPYNEQFF. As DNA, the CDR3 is TGTGCCAGCAGCTCGCTAGCGGGAGGGCCTTACAATGAGCAGTTCTTC.

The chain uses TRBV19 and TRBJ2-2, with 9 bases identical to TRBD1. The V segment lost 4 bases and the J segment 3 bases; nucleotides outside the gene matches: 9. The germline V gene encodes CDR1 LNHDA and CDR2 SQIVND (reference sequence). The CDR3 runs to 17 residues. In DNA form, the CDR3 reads TGTGCCAGTAGTAGCCCGCCGGGACAGGGTTACACCGGGGAGCTGTTTTTT. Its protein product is CASSSPPGQGYTGELFF.

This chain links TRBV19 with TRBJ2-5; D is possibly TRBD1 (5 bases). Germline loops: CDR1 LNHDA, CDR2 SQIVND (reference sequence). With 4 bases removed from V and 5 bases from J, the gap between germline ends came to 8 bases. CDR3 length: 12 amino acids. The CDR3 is CASSKGSETQYF. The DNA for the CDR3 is TGTGCCAGTAGTAAGGGGTCCGAGACCCAGTACTTC.

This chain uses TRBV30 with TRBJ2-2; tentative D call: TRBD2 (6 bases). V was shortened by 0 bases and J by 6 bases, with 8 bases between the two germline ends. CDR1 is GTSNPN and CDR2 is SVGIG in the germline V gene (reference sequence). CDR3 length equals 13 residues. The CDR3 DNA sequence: TGTGCCTGGAGTGTAACGGGGGCCGGGGAGCTGTTTTTT. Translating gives CAWSVTGAGELFF.

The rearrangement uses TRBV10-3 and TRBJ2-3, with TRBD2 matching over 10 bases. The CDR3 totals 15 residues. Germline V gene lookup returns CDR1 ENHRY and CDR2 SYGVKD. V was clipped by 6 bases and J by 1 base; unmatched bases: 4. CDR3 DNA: TGTGCCATCAGCTGGACTAGCGGAGGCACAGATACGCAGTATTTT. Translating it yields CAISWTSGGTDTQYF.